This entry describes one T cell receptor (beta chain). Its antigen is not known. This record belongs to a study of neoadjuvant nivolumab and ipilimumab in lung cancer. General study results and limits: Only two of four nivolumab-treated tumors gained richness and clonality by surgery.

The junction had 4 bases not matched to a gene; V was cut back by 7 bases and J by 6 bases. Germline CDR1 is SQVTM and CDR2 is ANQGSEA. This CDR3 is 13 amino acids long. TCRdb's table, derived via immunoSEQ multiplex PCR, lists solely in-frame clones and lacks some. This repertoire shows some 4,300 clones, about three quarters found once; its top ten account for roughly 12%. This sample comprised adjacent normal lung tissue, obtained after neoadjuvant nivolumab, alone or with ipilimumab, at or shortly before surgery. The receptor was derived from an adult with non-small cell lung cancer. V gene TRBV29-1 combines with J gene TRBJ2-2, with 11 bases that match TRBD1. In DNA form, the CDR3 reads TGCAGCGCCCCGGGACAGGGGGCCGGGGAGCTGTTTTTT. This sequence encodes CSAPGQGAGELFF.